The T cell receptor (beta chain) described here comes from a study of T cell repertoires in ileal Crohn's disease. V was trimmed by 6 bases and J by 2 bases, leaving 11 bases between them. The CDR3 extends over 13 amino acids. Germline V gene lookup returns CDR1 SNHLY and CDR2 FYNNEI. Time point defined: neoterminal ileum biopsy at postoperative endoscopy, about 6 months after surgery. Some clones are missing from TCRdb's copy, which holds only in-frame ones; the method was immunoSEQ multiplex PCR. The sample lists approximately 19,000 clones, approximately 77% seen once, with about 4% in the top ten.

This sequence was found in an adult with Crohn's disease. The chain links TRBV2 to TRBJ2-7; D is perhaps TRBD1 (5 bases). Sequencing used ileal tissue. In DNA, the CDR3 is TGTGCCAGCAGCGTGGGGCGGACCTACGAGCAGTACTTC. Amino acid sequence: CASSVGRTYEQYF.